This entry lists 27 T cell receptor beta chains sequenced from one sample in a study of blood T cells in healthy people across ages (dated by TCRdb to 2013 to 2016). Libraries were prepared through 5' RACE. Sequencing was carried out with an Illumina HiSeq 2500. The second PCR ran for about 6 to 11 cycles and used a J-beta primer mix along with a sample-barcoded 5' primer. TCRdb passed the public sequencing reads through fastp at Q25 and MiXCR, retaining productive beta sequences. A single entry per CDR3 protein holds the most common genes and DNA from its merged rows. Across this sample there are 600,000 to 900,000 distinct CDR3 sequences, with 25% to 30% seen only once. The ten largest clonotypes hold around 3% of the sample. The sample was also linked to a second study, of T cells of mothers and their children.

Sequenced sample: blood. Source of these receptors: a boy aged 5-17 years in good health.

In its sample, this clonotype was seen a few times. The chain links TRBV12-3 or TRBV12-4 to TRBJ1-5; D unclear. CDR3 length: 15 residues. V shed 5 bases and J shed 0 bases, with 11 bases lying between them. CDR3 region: CASSPSGYSNQPQHF. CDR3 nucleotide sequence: TGTGCCAGCAGTCCCTCGGGATATAGCAATCAGCCCCAGCATTTT.

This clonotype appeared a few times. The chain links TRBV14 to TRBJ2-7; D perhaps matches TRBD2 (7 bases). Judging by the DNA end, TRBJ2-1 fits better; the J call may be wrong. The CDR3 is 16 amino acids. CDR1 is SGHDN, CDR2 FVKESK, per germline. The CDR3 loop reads CASSQDRGAWRNEQFF. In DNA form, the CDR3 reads TGTGCCAGCAGCCAAGATCGGGGGGCCTGGAGAAATGAGCAGTTCTTC.

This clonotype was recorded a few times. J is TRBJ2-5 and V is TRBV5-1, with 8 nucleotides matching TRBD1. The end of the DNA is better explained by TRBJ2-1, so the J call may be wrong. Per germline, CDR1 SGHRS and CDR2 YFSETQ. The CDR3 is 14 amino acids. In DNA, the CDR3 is TGCGCCAGCAGCTTGGGGACAGGGTCTAGTGAGCAGTTCTTC. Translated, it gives CASSLGTGSSEQFF.

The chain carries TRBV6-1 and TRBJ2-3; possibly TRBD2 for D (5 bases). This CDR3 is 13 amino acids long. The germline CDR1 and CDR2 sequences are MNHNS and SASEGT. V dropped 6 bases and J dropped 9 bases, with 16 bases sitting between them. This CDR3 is CASRAPTSWTQYF. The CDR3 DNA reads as TGTGCCAGCAGGGCCCCTACTAGTTGGACGCAGTATTTT.

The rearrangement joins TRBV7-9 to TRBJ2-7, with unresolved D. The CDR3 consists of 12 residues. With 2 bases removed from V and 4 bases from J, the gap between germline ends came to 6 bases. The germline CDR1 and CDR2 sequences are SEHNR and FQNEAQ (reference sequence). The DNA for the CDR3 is TGTGCCAGCAGCTTATACCTATACGAGCAGTACTTC. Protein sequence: CASSLYLYEQYF. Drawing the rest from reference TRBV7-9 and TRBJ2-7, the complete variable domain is DTGVSQNPRHKITKRGQNVTFRCDPISEHNRLYWYRQTLGQGPEFLTYFQNEAQLEKSRLLSDRFSAERPKGSFSTLEIQRTEQGDSAMYLCASSLYLYEQYFGPGTRLTVT.

The CDR3 DNA follows: TGTGCCAGCAGTTACGCCAGGGCTCTCGAGCAGTACTTC. It is translated as CASSYARALEQYF. The chain joins TRBV6-5 to TRBJ2-5; a possible D gene is TRBD1 (5 bases). The J call is uncertain, as TRBJ2-7 better fits the DNA end. This CDR3 spans 13 amino acids. Germline lookup yields CDR1 MNHEY and CDR2 SVGAGI.

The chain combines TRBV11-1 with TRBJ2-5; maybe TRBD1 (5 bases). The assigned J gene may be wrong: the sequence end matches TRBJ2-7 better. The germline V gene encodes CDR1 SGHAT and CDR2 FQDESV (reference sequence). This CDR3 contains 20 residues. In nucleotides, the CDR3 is TGTGCCAGCAGCTTTCCTCGACAGTTCAAATTTCCTCACCCCACTTACGAGCAGTACTTC. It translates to CASSFPRQFKFPHPTYEQYF.

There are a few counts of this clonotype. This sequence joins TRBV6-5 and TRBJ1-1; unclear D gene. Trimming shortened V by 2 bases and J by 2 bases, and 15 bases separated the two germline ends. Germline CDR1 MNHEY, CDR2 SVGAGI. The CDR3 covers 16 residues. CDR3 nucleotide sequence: TGTGCCAGCAGTTACGGGTCGGGTCTCATAAACACTGAAGCTTTCTTT. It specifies CASSYGSGLINTEAFF.

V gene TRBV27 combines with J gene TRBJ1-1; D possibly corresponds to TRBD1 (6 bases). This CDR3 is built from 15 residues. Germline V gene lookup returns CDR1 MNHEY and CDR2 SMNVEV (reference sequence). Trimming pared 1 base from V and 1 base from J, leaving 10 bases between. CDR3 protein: CASSLLQGQNTEAFF. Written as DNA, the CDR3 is TGTGCCAGCAGTTTATTACAGGGACAGAACACTGAAGCTTTCTTT.

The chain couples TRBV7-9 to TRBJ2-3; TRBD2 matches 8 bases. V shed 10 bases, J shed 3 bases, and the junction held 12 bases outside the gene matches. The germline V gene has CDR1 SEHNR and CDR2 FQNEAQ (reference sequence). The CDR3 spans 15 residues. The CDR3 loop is CATSDLSGATDTQYF. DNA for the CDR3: TGTGCCACCAGTGATCTTAGCGGGGCTACAGATACGCAGTATTTT.

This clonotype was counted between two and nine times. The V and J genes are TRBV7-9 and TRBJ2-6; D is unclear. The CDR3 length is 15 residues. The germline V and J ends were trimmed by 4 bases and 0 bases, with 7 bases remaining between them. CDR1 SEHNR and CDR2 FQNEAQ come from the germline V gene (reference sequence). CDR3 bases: TGTGCCAGCAGCTCCTGGTCCTCTGGGGCCAACGTCCTGACTTTC. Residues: CASSSWSSGANVLTF.

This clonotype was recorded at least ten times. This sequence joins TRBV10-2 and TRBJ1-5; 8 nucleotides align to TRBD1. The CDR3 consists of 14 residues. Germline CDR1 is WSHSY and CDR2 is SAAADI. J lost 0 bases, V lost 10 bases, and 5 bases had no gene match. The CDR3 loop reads CATRQGNSNQPQHF. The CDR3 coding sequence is TGCGCCACCCGACAGGGGAATAGCAATCAGCCCCAGCATTTT.

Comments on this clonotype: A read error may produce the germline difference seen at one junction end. The CDR3 loop reads CASSLGGTSTPLYNEQFF. As DNA, the CDR3 is TGTGCTAGCAGCTTAGGAGGGACTAGCACTCCTCTCTACAATGAGCAGTTCTTC. The genes are TRBV7-7 and TRBJ2-1, with 9 nucleotides matching TRBD2. From germline, CDR1 is SSHAT and CDR2 FNYEAQ (reference sequence). This CDR3 region has 18 residues.

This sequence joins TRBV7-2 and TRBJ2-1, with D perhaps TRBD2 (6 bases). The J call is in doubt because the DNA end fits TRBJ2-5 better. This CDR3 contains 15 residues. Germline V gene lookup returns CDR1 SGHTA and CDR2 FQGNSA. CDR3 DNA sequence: TGTGCCAGCAGCTCGGGACCGGGCGGGAAAGAGACCCAGTACTTC. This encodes CASSSGPGGKETQYF.

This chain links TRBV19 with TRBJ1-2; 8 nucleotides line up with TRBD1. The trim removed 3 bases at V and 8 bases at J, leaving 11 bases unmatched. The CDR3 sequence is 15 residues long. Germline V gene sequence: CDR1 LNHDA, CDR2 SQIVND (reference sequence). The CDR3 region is CASSMEWQGASGYTF. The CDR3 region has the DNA TGTGCCAGTAGTATGGAATGGCAGGGGGCGAGCGGCTACACCTTC.

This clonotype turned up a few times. The CDR3 nucleotides read TGTGCCAGCAGCCATGCCTCAGAGTCTGGGGCCAACGTCCTGACTTTC. It specifies CASSHASESGANVLTF. The chain links TRBV5-5 to TRBJ2-6; D uncertain. Germline-derived CDR1 and CDR2 are SGHKS and YYEKEE (reference sequence). Between the trimmed V and J ends, which lost 4 bases and 1 base, there was a span of 12 bases. The CDR3 loop spans 16 amino acids.

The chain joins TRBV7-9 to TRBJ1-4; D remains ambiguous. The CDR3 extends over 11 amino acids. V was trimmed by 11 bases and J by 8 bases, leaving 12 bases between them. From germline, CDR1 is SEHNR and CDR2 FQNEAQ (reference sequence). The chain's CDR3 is CASKADEKLFF. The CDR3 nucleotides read TGTGCCTCGAAAGCAGACGAAAAACTGTTTTTT. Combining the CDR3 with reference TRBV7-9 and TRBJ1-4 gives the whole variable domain DTGVSQNPRHKITKRGQNVTFRCDPISEHNRLYWYRQTLGQGPEFLTYFQNEAQLEKSRLLSDRFSAERPKGSFSTLEIQRTEQGDSAMYLCASKADEKLFFGSGTQLSVL.

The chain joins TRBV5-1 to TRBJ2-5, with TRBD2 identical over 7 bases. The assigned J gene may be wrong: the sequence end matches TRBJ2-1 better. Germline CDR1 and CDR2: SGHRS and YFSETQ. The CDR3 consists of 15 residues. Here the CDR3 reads CASSNPSGGFEGQFF. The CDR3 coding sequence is TGCGCCAGCAGCAATCCTAGCGGTGGGTTCGAGGGGCAGTTCTTC.

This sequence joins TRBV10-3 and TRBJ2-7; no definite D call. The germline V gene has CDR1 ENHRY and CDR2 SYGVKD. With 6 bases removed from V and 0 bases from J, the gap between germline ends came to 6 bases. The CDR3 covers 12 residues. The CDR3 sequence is CAISLSSYEQYF. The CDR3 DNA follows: TGTGCCATCAGCCTAAGCTCCTACGAGCAGTACTTC.

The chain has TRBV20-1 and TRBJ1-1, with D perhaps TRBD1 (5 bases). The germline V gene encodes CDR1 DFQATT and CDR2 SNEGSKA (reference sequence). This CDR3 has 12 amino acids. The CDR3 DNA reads TGCATGATTCCGGGACGGTACACTGAAGCTTTCTTT. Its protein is CMIPGRYTEAFF.

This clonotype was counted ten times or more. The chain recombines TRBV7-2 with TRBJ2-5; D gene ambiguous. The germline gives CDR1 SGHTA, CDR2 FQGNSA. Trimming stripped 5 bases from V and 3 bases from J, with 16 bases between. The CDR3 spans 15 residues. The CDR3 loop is CASSLPPGDKETQYF. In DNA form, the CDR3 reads TGTGCCAGCAGCCTCCCTCCTGGCGATAAAGAGACCCAGTACTTC.

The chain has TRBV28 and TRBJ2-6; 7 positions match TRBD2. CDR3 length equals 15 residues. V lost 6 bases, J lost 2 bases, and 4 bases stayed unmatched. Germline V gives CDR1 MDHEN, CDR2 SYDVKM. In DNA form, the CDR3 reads TGTGCCAGCAGCCGGACTAGTACTGGGGCCAACGTCCTGACTTTC. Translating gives CASSRTSTGANVLTF.

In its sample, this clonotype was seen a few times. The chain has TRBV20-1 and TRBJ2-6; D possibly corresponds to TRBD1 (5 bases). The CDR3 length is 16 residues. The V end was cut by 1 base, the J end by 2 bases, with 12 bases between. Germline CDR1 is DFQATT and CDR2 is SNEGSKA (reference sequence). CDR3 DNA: TGCAGTGCTAGAGGGATCCAGGGTGCTGGGGCCAACGTCCTGACTTTC. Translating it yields CSARGIQGAGANVLTF.

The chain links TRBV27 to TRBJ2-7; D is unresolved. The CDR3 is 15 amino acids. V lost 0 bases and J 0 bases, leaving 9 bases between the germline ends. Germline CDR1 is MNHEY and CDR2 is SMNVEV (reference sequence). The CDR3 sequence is CASSLSAESSYEQYF. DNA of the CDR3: TGTGCCAGCAGTTTATCGGCAGAAAGCTCCTACGAGCAGTACTTC.

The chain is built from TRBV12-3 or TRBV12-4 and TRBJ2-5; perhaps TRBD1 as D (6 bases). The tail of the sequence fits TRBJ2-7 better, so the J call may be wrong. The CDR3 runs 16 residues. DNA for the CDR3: TGTGCCAGCAGTTCCCGGTTGGGGGCTGGAGGCTACGAGCAGTACTTC. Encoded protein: CASSSRLGAGGYEQYF.

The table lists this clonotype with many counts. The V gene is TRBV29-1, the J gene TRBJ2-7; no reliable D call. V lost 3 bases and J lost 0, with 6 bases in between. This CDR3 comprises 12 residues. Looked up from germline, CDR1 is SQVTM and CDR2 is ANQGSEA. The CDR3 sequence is CSVEGASYEQYF. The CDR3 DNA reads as TGCAGCGTTGAGGGTGCCTCCTACGAGCAGTACTTC.

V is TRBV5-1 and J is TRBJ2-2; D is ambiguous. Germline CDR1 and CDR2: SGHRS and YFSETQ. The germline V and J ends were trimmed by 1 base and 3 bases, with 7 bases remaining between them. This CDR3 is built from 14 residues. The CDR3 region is CASSLSRHTGELFF. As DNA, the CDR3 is TGCGCCAGCAGCTTGAGTCGTCACACCGGGGAGCTGTTTTTT.